One and the same sample provided the 10 T cell receptor beta chains below, sequenced in a study of T-cell memory formation after mild COVID-19. TCRdb re-derived calls from the 5' RACE reads in MiXCR, one entry per CDR3 protein. Of 350,000 to 500,000 distinct CDR3 sequences listed, 23% are singletons. Sequenced: PBMCs or a T cell subset sorted from them (not recorded which). The receptors derive from an adult woman who had mild COVID-19 (a few samples of this study predate the infection). Cell type and time point are not known.

V is TRBV11-2 and J is TRBJ1-5, with D unclear. Germline V gives CDR1 SGHAT, CDR2 FQNNGV. The CDR3 loop spans 13 amino acids. V was cut by 1 base and J by 6 bases, with 7 bases left in between. For the CDR3, the DNA is TGTGCCAGCAGCTTAGGTTTAACTCAGCCCCAGCATTTT. It encodes CASSLGLTQPQHF. The full variable domain, completed using reference TRBV11-2 and TRBJ1-5, is EAGVAQSPRYKIIEKRQSVAFWCNPISGHATLYWYQQILGQGPKLLIQFQNNGVVDDSQLPKDRFSAERLKGVDSTLKIQPAKLEDSAVYLCASSLGLTQPQHFGDGTRLSIL.

This clonotype has only a few counts. This chain's CDR3 is CASSSGLAGGANTGELFF. The CDR3 bases are TGCGCCAGCAGCTCTGGACTAGCGGGAGGCGCGAACACCGGGGAGCTGTTTTTT. The chain combines TRBV5-1 with TRBJ2-2, with 14 bases aligning to TRBD2. Germline CDR1 is SGHRS and CDR2 is YFSETQ. The CDR3 contains 18 residues. V was clipped by 3 bases and J by 0 bases; unmatched bases: 4.

In its sample, this clonotype was seen a few times. V gene TRBV7-2 combines with J gene TRBJ2-2; 8 bases align to TRBD1. The CDR3 is 14 amino acids. Germline trimming cut 2 bases from V and 6 bases from J; bases unmatched to any gene: 2. The germline CDR1 and CDR2 sequences are SGHTA and FQGNSA. DNA for the CDR3: TGTGCCAGCAGCTTAAGGACAGGGCCCGGGGAGCTGTTTTTT. It encodes CASSLRTGPGELFF.

This clonotype was seen a handful of times. The rearrangement joins TRBV6-2 or TRBV6-3 to TRBJ1-6; unclear D gene. Looked up from germline, CDR1 is MNHEY and CDR2 is SVGEGT. Trimming stripped 2 bases from V and 7 bases from J, with 6 bases between. The CDR3 is made up of 13 amino acids. DNA for the CDR3: TGTGCCAGCAGTTACAGAGAAAATTCACCCCTCCACTTT. Its protein product is CASSYRENSPLHF.

This clonotype was observed a handful of times. DNA of the CDR3: TGTGCCAGCAGTACCCCTCGGGGAGGGGCGATGAACACTGAAGCTTTCTTT. It translates to CASSTPRGGAMNTEAFF. The rearrangement links TRBV6-2 or TRBV6-3 to TRBJ1-1; TRBD1 is a possible D gene (5 bases). The V and J ends lost 5 bases and 0 bases respectively, with 19 bases between them. This CDR3 contains 17 residues. CDR1 MNHEY and CDR2 SVGEGT come from the germline V gene.

This clonotype was counted only a few times. The V gene is TRBV24-1, the J gene TRBJ2-3, with 7 bases aligning to TRBD1. Germline loops: CDR1 KGHDR, CDR2 SFDVKD. V lost 7 bases and J lost 3; bases outside the gene matches: 3. The CDR3 runs to 13 residues. The CDR3 DNA is TGTGCCACCAGCCGACAGGGAACAGATACGCAGTATTTT. Encoded protein: CATSRQGTDTQYF.

This clonotype was observed a handful of times. The V call is TRBV6-1, the J call TRBJ2-7; possibly TRBD1 for D (7 bases). V was cut by 3 bases and J by 4 bases, with 16 bases left in between. Germline lookup yields CDR1 MNHNS and CDR2 SASEGT. CDR3 size: 15 residues. CDR3: CASSDGTARGYEQYF. The CDR3 DNA reads TGTGCCAGCAGTGACGGGACAGCCCGGGGGTACGAGCAGTACTTC.

V usage is TRBV5-1 and J usage is TRBJ1-1; 11 bases fit TRBD1. With 6 bases clipped from V and 6 bases from J, the junction kept 4 bases outside the gene matches. The V gene's germline CDR1 is SGHRS and CDR2 YFSETQ. This CDR3 has 13 amino acids. CDR3 nucleotides: TGCGCCAGCAAACCGGGACAGGGGGCTGAAGCTTTCTTT. Translation: CASKPGQGAEAFF.

This sequence joins TRBV7-8 and TRBJ2-1; D is ambiguous. The V gene lost 0 bases and the J gene lost 7 bases, with 7 bases spanning the gap. Germline CDR1 is SGHVS and CDR2 is FQNEAQ. The CDR3 runs to 13 residues. CDR3 residues: CASSLAYWNEQFF. CDR3 DNA sequence: TGTGCCAGCAGCTTAGCCTACTGGAATGAGCAGTTCTTC. Full variable domain (remainder filled in from reference TRBV7-8 and TRBJ2-1): GAGVSQSPRYKVAKRGQDVALRCDPISGHVSLFWYQQALGQGPEFLTYFQNEAQLDKSGLPSDRFFAERPEGSVSTLKIQRTQQEDSAVYLCASSLAYWNEQFFGPGTRLTVL.

The chain links TRBV14 to TRBJ2-2; TRBD2 agrees at 9 bases. The germline V gene has CDR1 SGHDN and CDR2 FVKESK. The CDR3 sequence is 18 residues long. V was pared by 0 bases and J by 4 bases, with 9 bases of the junction left unmatched. The chain's CDR3 is CASSQDHGLAGLTGELFF. The CDR3 coding sequence is TGTGCCAGCAGCCAAGATCATGGGCTAGCGGGGCTCACCGGGGAGCTGTTTTTT. The variable domain in full, with the rest retrieved from reference TRBV14 and TRBJ2-2, is EAGVTQFPSHSVIEKGQTVTLRCDPISGHDNLYWYRRVMGKEIKFLLHFVKESKQDESGMPNNRFLAERTGGTYSTLKVQPAELEDSGVYFCASSQDHGLAGLTGELFFGEGSRLTVL.